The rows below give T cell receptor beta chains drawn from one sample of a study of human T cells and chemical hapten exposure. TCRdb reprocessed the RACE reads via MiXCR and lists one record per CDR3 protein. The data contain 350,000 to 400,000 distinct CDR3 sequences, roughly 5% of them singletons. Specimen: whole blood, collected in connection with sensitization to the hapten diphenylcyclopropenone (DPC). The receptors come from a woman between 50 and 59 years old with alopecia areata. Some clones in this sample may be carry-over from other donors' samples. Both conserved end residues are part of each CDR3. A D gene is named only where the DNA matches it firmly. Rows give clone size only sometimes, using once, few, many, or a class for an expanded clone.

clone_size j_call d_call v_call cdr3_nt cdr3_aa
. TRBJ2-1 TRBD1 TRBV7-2 TGTGCCAGCAGCTCCCCGGGACAGGGGGGGAATGAGCAGTTCTTC CASSSPGQGGNEQFF
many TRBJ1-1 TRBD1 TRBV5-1 TGCGCCAGCAGCTTGGGACAGGGGGAATTTTTTGAAGCTTTCTTT CASSLGQGEFFEAFF
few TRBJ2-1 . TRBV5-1 TGCGCCAGCAGCTTGGGGGGCGGCGATGAGCAGTTCTTC CASSLGGGDEQFF
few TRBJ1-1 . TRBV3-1 TGTGCCAGCAGCCAAGATACGGGACGTAGGGGAGCTTTCTTT CASSQDTGRRGAFF
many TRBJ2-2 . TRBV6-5 TGTGCCAGCAGTTTTATGGTGGGGGCGAACACCGGGGAGCTGTTTTTT CASSFMVGANTGELFF
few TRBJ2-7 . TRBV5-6 TGTGCCAGCAGCTCCGGCAGGGGCATATATTACGAGCAGTACTTC CASSSGRGIYYEQYF
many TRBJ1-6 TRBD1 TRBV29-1 TGCAGCGTTGGGGACAGGGATTCACCCCTCCACTTT CSVGDRDSPLHF
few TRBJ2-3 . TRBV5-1 TGCGCCAGCAGCTTGGAAATCCCCACAGATACGCAGTATTTT CASSLEIPTDTQYF
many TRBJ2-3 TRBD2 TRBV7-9 TGTGCCAGCAGCTCCAAACTAGCGGGAAGCACAGATACGCAGTATTTT CASSSKLAGSTDTQYF
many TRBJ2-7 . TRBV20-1 TGCAGTGCTAGAAAAGGGGACTACGAGCAGTACTTC CSARKGDYEQYF
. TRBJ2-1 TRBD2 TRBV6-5 TGTGCCAGCAGTTCCCCGGGACTACTCAATGAGCAGTTCTTC CASSSPGLLNEQFF
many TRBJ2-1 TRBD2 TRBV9 TGTGCCAGCAGCCCGACGACTAGCGGGGGGGCAGGAGAGCAGTTCTTC CASSPTTSGGAGEQFF
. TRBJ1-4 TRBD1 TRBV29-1 TGCAGCGTTCGACAGGGCTTTAATGAAAAACTGTTTTTT CSVRQGFNEKLFF
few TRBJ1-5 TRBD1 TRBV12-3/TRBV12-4 TGTGCCAGCAGTACCCGGGACAGGGGGGGCGGGCCCCAGCATTTT CASSTRDRGGGPQHF
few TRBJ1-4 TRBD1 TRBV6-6 TGTGCCAGCAGTATTACCGGACAGGGACCCTCAACTAATGAAAAACTGTTTTTT CASSITGQGPSTNEKLFF
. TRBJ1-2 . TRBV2 TGTGCCAGCAGTGAAGATCAGGGTCCCCATGGCTACACCTTC CASSEDQGPHGYTF
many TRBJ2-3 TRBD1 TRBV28 TGTGCCAGCAGTATCCCGACAGGGTCGGCGGTCGGTACGCAGTATTTT CASSIPTGSAVGTQYF
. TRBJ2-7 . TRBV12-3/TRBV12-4 TGTGCCAGCAGTTTAGTGGGGTCAGGCCCCCTCGAGCAGTACTTC CASSLVGSGPLEQYF
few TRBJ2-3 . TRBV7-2 TGTGCCAGCAACCCGCCCAACACAGATACGCAGTATTTT CASNPPNTDTQYF
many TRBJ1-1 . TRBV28 TGTGCCAGCAGTTCCATAGGGGGGGGCGAGATCGGTGAAGCTTTCTTT CASSSIGGGEIGEAFF
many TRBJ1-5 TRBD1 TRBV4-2 TGTGCCAGCAGCCAGGGGACAGGGGGTAATCAGCCCCAGCATTTT CASSQGTGGNQPQHF
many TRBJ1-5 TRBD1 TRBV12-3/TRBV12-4 TGTGCCAGCAGTGTGAGGGGGCGCTTGGATCAGCCCCAGCATTTT CASSVRGRLDQPQHF
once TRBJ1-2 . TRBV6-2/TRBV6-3 TGTGCCAGCAGTTATGGACTATATGGCTACACCTTC CASSYGLYGYTF
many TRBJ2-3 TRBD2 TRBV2 TGTGCCAGCAGCGACCCTCTCCTACTAGCGGGAGGGTTGGATACGCAGTATTTT CASSDPLLLAGGLDTQYF
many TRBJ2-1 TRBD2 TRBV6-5 TGTGCCAGCACCACTCCGGGGGGTGCTGAGCAGTTCTTC CASTTPGGAEQFF
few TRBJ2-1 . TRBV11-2 TGTGCCAGCAGCCCAAGCGGGACAGGAGGCAATGAGCAGTTCTTC CASSPSGTGGNEQFF
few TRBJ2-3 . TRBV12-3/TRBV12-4 TGTGCCAGCAGTCTGAGCCCCGCAGATACGCAGTATTTT CASSLSPADTQYF
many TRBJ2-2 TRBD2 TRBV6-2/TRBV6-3 TGTGCCAGCAGTTACGGAAGCGGGAGATCCACCGGGGAGCTGTTTTTT CASSYGSGRSTGELFF
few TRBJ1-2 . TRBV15 TGTGCCACCAGCAGAGATGGAGGCAGTCGAAACTATGGCTACACCTTC CATSRDGGSRNYGYTF
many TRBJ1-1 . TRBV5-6 TGTGCCAGCACCTTAGGAAGCGGCACTGAAGCTTTCTTT CASTLGSGTEAFF
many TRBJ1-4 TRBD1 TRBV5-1 TGCGCCAGCAGCTCAGGGACAGGGCCGGTTGAAAAACTGTTTTTT CASSSGTGPVEKLFF
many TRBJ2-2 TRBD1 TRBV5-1 TGCGCCAGCAGCGAAGGGACAGGGCCCACCGGGGAGCTGTTTTTT CASSEGTGPTGELFF
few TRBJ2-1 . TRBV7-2 TGTGCCAGCAGCTTCCCCGCGGATGTTTTCTCATACAATGAGCAGTTCTTC CASSFPADVFSYNEQFF
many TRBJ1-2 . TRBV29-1 TGCAGCGTTGAATCTCCGGGTGAAATCAATGGCTACACCTTC CSVESPGEINGYTF
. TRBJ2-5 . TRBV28 TGTGCCAGCAGTTCCCCAGGGAGGCAGGAGACCCAGTACTTC CASSSPGRQETQYF
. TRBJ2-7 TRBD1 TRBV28 TGTGCCAGCAGTTTTATGGGACAGGGGATTAGGGAGCAGTACTTC CASSFMGQGIREQYF
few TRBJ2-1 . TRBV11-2 TGTGCCAGCAGCTTAGTGACGAGTTCCAATGAGCAGTTCTTC CASSLVTSSNEQFF
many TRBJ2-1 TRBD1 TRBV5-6 TGTGCCAGCAGCTCCGGGACAGGGTATGGGTCCTACAATGAGCAGTTCTTC CASSSGTGYGSYNEQFF
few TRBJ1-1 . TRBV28 TGTGCCAGCAGTCTCAACGATAGGGCTTTCTTT CASSLNDRAFF
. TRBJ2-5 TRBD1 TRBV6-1 TGTGCCAGCAGTGGAGCCGGACAGGGCCAAGAGACCCAGTACTTC CASSGAGQGQETQYF
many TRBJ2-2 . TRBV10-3 TGTGCCATCAGAACCCCGGAACTATTGAACACCGGGGAGCTGTTTTTT CAIRTPELLNTGELFF
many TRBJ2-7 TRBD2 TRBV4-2 TGTGCCAGCAGCCTTCTAGCGGGAGGTTCCTACGAGCAGTACTTC CASSLLAGGSYEQYF
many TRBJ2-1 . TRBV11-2 TGTGCCAGCAGCTCCCCCGGATCCACTATGGGCGGGGAGCAGTTCTTC CASSSPGSTMGGEQFF
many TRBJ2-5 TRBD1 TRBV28 TGTGCCAGCAGTTTGAGCCAGGGGGTCGGGCAAGAGACCCAGTACTTC CASSLSQGVGQETQYF
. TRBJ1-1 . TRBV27 TGTGCCAGCATCCGGGGCTCTGAAGCTTTATTT CASIRGSEALF
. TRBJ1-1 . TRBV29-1 TGCAGCGCCGCGGTCGGTGGGTCGAGAGAAGCTTTCTTT CSAAVGGSREAFF
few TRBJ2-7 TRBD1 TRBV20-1 TGCAGTGCTAGGAGGCAGGGGGCCTACGAGCAGTACTTC CSARRQGAYEQYF
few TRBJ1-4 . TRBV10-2 TGCGCCAGCAGTGAGTCGGATGAAAAACTGTTTTTT CASSESDEKLFF
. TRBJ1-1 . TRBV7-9 TGTGCCAGCAGCTTAGGAAGTAGCGGTACTGAAGCTTTCTTT CASSLGSSGTEAFF
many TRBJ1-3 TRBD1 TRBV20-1 TGCAGTGCTTACAGGACAGGGAAGGGGAACACCATATATTTT CSAYRTGKGNTIYF
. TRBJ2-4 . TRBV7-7 TGTGCCAGCAGTCCGGACTTGAGCGGCATTCAGTACTTC CASSPDLSGIQYF
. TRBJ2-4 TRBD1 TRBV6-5 TGTGCCAGCAGTTACTCGAGGCCGGGACAGTCTCCCGGCGGGGCCAAAAACATTCAGTACTTC CASSYSRPGQSPGGAKNIQYF
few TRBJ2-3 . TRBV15 TGTGCCACCAGCAGAGCTCAGGGGACCGATAATACGCAGTATTTT CATSRAQGTDNTQYF
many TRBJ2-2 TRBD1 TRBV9 TGTGCCAGCAGCGTAGGGACAGGGAACACCGGGGAGCTGTTTTTT CASSVGTGNTGELFF
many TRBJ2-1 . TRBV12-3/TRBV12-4 TGTGCCAGCAGTTTAGTACTAGGCGGTTCAGGGGGGAGGTCCTACAATGAGCAGTTCTTC CASSLVLGGSGGRSYNEQFF